This T cell receptor (beta chain) was documented in a study of Graves' ophthalmopathy and Graves' hyperthyroidism. Diagnosis was based on clinical symptoms, serum thyroxine, TRAb, thyroid ultrasound and orbital computed tomography. The PBMCs had their origin in 10 ml of fresh peripheral blood. This clonotype occurred many times. Its specificity is unknown. RNA transcripts were the source from which TCR beta CDR3 regions were amplified. RT-PCR with HTBI primers came first, then second-round multiplex PCR. TCRdb ran MiXCR on the multiplex PCR reads and lists one entry per CDR3 protein. The sample has almost 750,000 distinct CDR3 sequences, roughly 40% seen once. Overall study findings and caveats: Ophthalmopathy progression was predicted with 70% to 71% sensitivity and about 72% specificity.

The sample consisted of peripheral blood. This receptor was taken from an adult man with Graves' ophthalmopathy.

In DNA form, the CDR3 reads TGTGCCAGCAGTGTTACACAGGAAGATCCGAACACTGAAGCTTTCTTT. Translating it yields CASSVTQEDPNTEAFF. The V gene is TRBV2, the J gene TRBJ1-1; D perhaps matches TRBD1 (5 bases). The CDR3 loop spans 16 amino acids. CDR1 is SNHLY and CDR2 is FYNNEI in the germline V gene. Trimming took 4 bases from V and 1 from J, leaving 16 bases between them.